Included here is one TCR beta chain sequence, with context. Its antigen is currently unknown. The CDR3 runs 14 residues. In germline, CDR1 is SNHLY, CDR2 FYNNEI. V lost 5 bases and J 7 bases, leaving 12 bases between the germline ends. The data originate from a study of vaccination and CD4 T cells after COVID-19. Study information: Nasal swab PCR detected SARS-CoV-2 in convalescent patients, who comprised eight to ten mild cases and one severe case. Post-COVID samples were collected a median roughly 92 days following diagnosis, spanning 35 to 161. Stimulation of the cells used overlapping spike peptide pools from SARS-CoV-2 and from the common cold coronaviruses HCoV-NL63, HCoV-OC43 and HCoV-229E.

Treatment reported: roughly 11-day PBMC culture with coronavirus spike peptide pools or control peptides (ViraFEST assay). With the Oncomine TCR Beta short-read assay, DNA from cultured CD4+ T cells was sequenced. Researchers extracted genomic DNA from CD4+ T cells that had been cultured. Via MiXCR, TCRdb re-called the PCR reads, giving one row per CDR3 protein. The sample has around 15,000 distinct CDR3 sequences, 53% seen once; the top ten hold 3.5% to 5%. The sample in question was CD4+ T cells from blood, cultured in vitro, obtained before SARS-CoV-2 vaccination. This clonotype was sampled from a human donor who had recovered from COVID-19. The chain employs TRBV2 and TRBJ1-6; D might be TRBD1 (5 bases). This chain's CDR3 is CASSPPGPNSPLHF. DNA of the CDR3: TGTGCCAGCAGTCCCCCGGGGCCAAATTCACCCCTCCACTTT. Complete variable domain (other parts from reference TRBV2 and TRBJ1-6): EPEVTQTPSHQVTQMGQEVILRCVPISNHLYFYWYRQILGQKVEFLVSFYNNEISEKSEIFDDQFSVERPDGSNFTLKIRSTKLEDSAMYFCASSPPGPNSPLHFGNGTRLTVT.